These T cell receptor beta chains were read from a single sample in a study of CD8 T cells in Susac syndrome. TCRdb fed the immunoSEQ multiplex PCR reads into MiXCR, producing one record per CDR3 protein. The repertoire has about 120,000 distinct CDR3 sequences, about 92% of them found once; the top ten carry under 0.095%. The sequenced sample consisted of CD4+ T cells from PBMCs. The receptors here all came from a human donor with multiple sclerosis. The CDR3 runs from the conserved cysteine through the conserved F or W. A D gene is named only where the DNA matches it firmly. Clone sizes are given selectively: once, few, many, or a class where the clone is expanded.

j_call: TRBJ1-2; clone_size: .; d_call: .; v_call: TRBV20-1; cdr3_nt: TGCAGTGCTGAGGGGGGAGATGGCTACACCTTC; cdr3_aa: CSAEGGDGYTF
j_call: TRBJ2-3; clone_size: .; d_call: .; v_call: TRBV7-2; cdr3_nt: TGTGCCAGTAGTTATACGCAGTATTTT; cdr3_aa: CASSYTQYF
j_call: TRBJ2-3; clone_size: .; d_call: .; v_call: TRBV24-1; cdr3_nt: TGTGCCACCAGTGACCCCGGCAGGGGCATCACAGATACGCAGTATTTT; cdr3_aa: CATSDPGRGITDTQYF
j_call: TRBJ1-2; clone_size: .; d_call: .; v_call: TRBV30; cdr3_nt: TGTGCCTGGAGTGTTCGGCAGTTAATAGGCTACACCTTC; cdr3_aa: CAWSVRQLIGYTF
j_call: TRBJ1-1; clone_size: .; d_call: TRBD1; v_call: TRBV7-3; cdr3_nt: TGTGCCAGCAGCTTAACCTCGGGACAGGGGAACACTGAAGCTTTCTTT; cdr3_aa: CASSLTSGQGNTEAFF
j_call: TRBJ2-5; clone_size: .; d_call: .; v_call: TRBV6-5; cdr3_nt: TGTGCCAGCAGTTACTCTAGCAGGCTTAGTGGGACCCAGTACTTC; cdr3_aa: CASSYSSRLSGTQYF
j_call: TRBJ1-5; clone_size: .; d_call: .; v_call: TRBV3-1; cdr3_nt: TGTGCCAGCAGCCAAGCAGGGTCGGATCAGCCCCAGCATTTT; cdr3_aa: CASSQAGSDQPQHF
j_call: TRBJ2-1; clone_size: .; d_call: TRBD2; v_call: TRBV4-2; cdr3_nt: TGTGCCAGCAGCCAACAGACTAGCGGGGGCAATGAGCAGTTCTTC; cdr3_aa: CASSQQTSGGNEQFF
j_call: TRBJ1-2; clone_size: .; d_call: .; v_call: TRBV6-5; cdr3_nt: TGTGCTACCACGGGTGGATTCGGCTACACCTTC; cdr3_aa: CATTGGFGYTF
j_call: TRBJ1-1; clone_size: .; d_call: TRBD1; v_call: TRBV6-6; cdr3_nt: TGTGCCAGCAGACTGGACAGGGGGAACACTGAAGCTTTCTTT; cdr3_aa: CASRLDRGNTEAFF
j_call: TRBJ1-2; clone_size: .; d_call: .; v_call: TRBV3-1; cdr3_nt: TGTGCCAGCAGCCACCAGCCAGGGATGCGGGGCTACACCTTC; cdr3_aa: CASSHQPGMRGYTF
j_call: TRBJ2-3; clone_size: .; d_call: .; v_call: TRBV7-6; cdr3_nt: TGTGCCAGCAGTTTGAGCTTAGGGTCTTCAGATACGCAGTATTTT; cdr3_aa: CASSLSLGSSDTQYF
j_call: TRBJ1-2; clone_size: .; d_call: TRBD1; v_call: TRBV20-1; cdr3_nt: TGCAGTGCTAGGGACAGGGGGCTGAGCTACACCTTC; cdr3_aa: CSARDRGLSYTF
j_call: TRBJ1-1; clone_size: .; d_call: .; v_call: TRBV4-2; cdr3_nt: TGTGCCAGCAGCCAGACGGCCGCGCGGGTCACTGAAGCTTTCTTT; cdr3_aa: CASSQTAARVTEAFF
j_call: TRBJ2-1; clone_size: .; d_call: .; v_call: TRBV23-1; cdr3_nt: TGCGCCAGCAGTCAATCCCTAAAAACCGGGAACTACAATGAGCAGTTCTTC; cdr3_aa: CASSQSLKTGNYNEQFF
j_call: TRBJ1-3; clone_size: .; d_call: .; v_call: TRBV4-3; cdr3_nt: TGCGCCAGCAGCCTCGCTCCAACCTCTGGAAACACCATATATTTT; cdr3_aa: CASSLAPTSGNTIYF
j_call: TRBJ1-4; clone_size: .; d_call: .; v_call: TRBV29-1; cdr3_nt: TGCAGCGTTGTGAAGGGGCCTAATGAAAAACTGTTTTTT; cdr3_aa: CSVVKGPNEKLFF
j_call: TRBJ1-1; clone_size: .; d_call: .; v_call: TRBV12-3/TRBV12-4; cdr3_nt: TGTGCCAGCAGTTCTCGAAGTTGGACTGAAGCTTTCTTT; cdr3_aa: CASSSRSWTEAFF
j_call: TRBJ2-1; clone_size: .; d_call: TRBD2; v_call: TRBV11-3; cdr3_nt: TGTGCCAGCAGCTTGGGACTAGCGGGGACCAATGAGCAGTTCTTC; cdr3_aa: CASSLGLAGTNEQFF
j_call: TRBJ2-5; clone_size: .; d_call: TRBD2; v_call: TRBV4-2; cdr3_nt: TGTGCCAGCAGCCCCCCACACCGGGGGGGCCTAGAGACCCAGTACTTC; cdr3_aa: CASSPPHRGGLETQYF
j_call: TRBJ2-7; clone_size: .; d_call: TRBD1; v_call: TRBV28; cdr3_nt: TGTGCCAGCAGCCAGGGACAGCGTAGGGGAGAGCAGTACTTC; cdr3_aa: CASSQGQRRGEQYF
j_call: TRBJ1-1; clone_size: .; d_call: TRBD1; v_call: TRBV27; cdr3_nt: TGTGCCAGCAGTTGGCGGACAGGGAACACTGAAGCTTTCTTT; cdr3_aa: CASSWRTGNTEAFF
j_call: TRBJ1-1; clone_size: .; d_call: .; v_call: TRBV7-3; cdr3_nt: TGTGCCAGCAGCTTGGGGGGGGCCACTGAAGCTTTCTTT; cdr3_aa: CASSLGGATEAFF
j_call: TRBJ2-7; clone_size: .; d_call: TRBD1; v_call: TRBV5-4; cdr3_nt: TGTGCCAGCCGCACCGGGACAGAATCCTACGAGCAGTACTTC; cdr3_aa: CASRTGTESYEQYF
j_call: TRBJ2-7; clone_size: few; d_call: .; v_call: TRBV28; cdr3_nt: TGTGCCAGCAGTTTGCAAGTCTACGAGCAGTACTTC; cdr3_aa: CASSLQVYEQYF
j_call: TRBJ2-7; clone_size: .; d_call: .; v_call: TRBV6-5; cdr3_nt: TGTGCCAGCAGTTACTCCCTCCTCAACGAGCAGTACTTC; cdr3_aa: CASSYSLLNEQYF
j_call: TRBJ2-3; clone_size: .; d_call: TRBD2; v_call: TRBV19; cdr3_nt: TGTGCCAGTAGATACCTAGCGGGGGCCACAGATACGCAGTATTTT; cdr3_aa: CASRYLAGATDTQYF
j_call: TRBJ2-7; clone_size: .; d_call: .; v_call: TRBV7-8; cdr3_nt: TGTGCCAGCAGCTCCAAGGACGGGTACGAGCAGTACTTC; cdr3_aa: CASSSKDGYEQYF
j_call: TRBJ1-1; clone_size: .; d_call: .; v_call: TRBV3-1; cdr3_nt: TGTGCCAGCAGCCAAGTAACCGACACTGAAGCTTTCTTT; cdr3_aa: CASSQVTDTEAFF
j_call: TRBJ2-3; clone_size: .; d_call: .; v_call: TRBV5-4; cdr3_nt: TGTGCCAGCAGCTCCACAGGAGAGTGGAGGACAGATACGCAGTATTTT; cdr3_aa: CASSSTGEWRTDTQYF
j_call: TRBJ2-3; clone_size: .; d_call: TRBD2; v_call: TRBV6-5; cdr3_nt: TGTGCCAGCAGTTACTCGCGACTAGCTACAGATACGCAGTATTTT; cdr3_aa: CASSYSRLATDTQYF
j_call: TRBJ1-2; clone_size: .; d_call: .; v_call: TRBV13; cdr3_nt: TGTGCCAGCAGCCGGAAGACAGGCACGATAGGGGGCTACACCTTC; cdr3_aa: CASSRKTGTIGGYTF
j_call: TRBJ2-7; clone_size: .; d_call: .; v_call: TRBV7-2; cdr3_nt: TGTGCCAGCAGCTTAGACAGGGACTCTGGCGAGCAGTACTTC; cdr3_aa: CASSLDRDSGEQYF
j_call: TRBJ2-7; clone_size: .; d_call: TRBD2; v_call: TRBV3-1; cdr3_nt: TGTGCCAGCAGCCATAGGACTAGCGGGGGATCCTACGAGCAGTACTTC; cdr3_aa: CASSHRTSGGSYEQYF
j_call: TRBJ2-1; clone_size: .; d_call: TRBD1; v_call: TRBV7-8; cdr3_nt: TGTGCCAGCAGCTTAGCGGGGGGACAGGGGTGGAATGAGCAGTTCTTC; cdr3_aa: CASSLAGGQGWNEQFF
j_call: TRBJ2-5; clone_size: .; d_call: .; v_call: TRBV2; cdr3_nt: TGTGCCAGCGGAAGCCCCTTCTTGGGAGAGACCCAGTACTTC; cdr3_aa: CASGSPFLGETQYF
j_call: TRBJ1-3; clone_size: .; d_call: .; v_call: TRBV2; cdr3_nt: TGTGCCAGCAAGGGGACTGGAAACACCATATATTTT; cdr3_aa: CASKGTGNTIYF
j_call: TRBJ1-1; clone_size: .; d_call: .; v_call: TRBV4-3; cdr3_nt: TGCGCCAGCAGCCCAATCCTTCAGGGTCAGTCTGAAGCTTTCTTT; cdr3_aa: CASSPILQGQSEAFF
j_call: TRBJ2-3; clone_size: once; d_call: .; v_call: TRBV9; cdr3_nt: TGTGCCAGCAGCTCCGCAGAGGGGGGGAGCACAGATACGCAGTATTTT; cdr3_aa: CASSSAEGGSTDTQYF
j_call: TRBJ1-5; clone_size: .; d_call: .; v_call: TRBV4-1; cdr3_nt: TGCGCCAGCAGCCAAGAGCTCTCCCTTGGGCAGCCCCAGCATTTT; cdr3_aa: CASSQELSLGQPQHF
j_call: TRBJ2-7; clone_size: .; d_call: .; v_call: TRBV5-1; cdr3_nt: TGCGCCAGCAGCTTGGTAGGCTGGGACGAGCAGTACTTC; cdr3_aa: CASSLVGWDEQYF
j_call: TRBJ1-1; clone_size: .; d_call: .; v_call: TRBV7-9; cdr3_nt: TGTGCCAGCAGCTTAGCGTCGAAGGGGGGGGCTTTCTTT; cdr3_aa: CASSLASKGGAFF
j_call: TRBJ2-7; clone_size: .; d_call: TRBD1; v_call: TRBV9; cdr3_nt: TGTGCCAGCAGCTCCCGGGCCCAAACAGGGGAAGAGCAGTACTTC; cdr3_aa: CASSSRAQTGEEQYF
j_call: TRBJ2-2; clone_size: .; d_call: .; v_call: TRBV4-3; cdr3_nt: TGCGCCAGCAGTCAAGAAACCCTGTTCGCGAACACCGGGGAGCTGTTTTTT; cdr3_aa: CASSQETLFANTGELFF
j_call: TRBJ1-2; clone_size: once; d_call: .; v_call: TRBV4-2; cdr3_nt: TGTGCCAGCAGCCGGAGGACGGATAACTATGGCTACACCTTC; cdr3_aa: CASSRRTDNYGYTF
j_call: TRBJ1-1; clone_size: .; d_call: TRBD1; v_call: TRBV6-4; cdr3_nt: TGTGCCAGCAAGGGGGCATACACTGAAGCTTTCTTT; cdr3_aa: CASKGAYTEAFF
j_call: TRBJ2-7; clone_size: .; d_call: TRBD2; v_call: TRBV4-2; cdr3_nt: TGTGCCAGCAGCCAAGACCGGGACTACTACGAGCAGTACTTC; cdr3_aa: CASSQDRDYYEQYF
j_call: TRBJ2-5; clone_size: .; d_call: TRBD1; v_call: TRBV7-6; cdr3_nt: TGTGCCAGCAGCTGGAACAGGGGACAAGAGACCCAGTACTTC; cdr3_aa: CASSWNRGQETQYF
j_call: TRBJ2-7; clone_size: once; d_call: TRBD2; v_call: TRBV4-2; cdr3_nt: TGTGCCAGCAGCCAAGATGCCCTAGCGGGGGGGATCTACGAGCAGTACTTC; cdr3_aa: CASSQDALAGGIYEQYF
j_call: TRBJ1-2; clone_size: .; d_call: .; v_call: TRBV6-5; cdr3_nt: TGTGCCAGCAGTTACTCTGTCTCGGGTCTAGGGGGCTACACCTTC; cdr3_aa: CASSYSVSGLGGYTF
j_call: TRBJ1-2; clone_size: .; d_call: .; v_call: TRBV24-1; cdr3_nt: TGTGCCATTGGACAGCTCGGCTATGGCTACACCTTC; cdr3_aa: CAIGQLGYGYTF
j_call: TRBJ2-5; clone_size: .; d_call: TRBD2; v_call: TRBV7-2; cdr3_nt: TGTGCCAGCAGCGTATCGACTAGCGGGGGGTCAAGGGAGACCCAGTACTTC; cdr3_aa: CASSVSTSGGSRETQYF
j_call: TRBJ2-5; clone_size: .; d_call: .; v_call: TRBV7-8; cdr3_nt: TGTGCCAGCAGCGAAGAACAGGTCCAAGAGACCCAGTACTTC; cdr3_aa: CASSEEQVQETQYF
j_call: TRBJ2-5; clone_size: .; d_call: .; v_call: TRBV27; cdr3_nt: TGTGCCAGCAGTTATCAGGGGATAGGACAGACCCAGTACTTC; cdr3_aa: CASSYQGIGQTQYF